Below are 11 T cell receptor beta chains sequenced from a single sample in a study of blood T cells in healthy people across ages. It was with a sample-barcoded 5' primer and a J-beta primer mix that a second PCR of roughly 7 to 12 cycles was run. TCRdb reprocessed the 5' RACE reads with MiXCR, giving one entry per CDR3 protein. The data hold about 1.6 million distinct CDR3 sequences, with around 36% observed a single time. The sequenced material came from blood. These receptor sequences come from a woman in her 30s in good health.

This clonotype was seen a few times. The rearrangement joins TRBV20-1 to TRBJ2-1, with TRBD2 matching 7 bases. The CDR3 runs 14 residues. The ends lost 6 bases at V and 3 bases at J; junction bases unmatched: 8. CDR1 and CDR2 from the germline V gene are DFQATT and SNEGSKA (reference sequence). In DNA, the CDR3 is TGCAGTGCACCACCCGCGGGGGTCTACAATGAGCAGTTCTTC. Its protein product is CSAPPAGVYNEQFF.

This chain connects TRBV3-1 to TRBJ2-7; no clear D. Deletions cut 1 base from V and 3 bases from J, with 10 bases between. CDR1 is LGHDT and CDR2 is YNNKEL in the germline V gene (reference sequence). This CDR3 comprises 14 residues. CDR3 nucleotide sequence: TGTGCCAGCAGCCAAGTTAACCCCGGCTACGAGCAGTACTTC. Encoded protein: CASSQVNPGYEQYF.

This clonotype showed up just a few times. This chain uses TRBV7-2 with TRBJ1-5, with 8 positions matching TRBD1. With 2 bases clipped from V and 6 bases from J, the junction kept 6 bases outside the gene matches. The CDR3 sequence is 15 residues long. The germline gives CDR1 SGHTA, CDR2 FQGNSA. For the CDR3, the DNA is TGTGCCAGCAGCTTACAGTCAGGGGGCGGTCAGCCCCAGCATTTT. It yields the protein CASSLQSGGGQPQHF.

This clonotype was seen only a few times. The rearrangement joins TRBV12-3 or TRBV12-4 to TRBJ1-2, with 7 nucleotides matching TRBD1. This CDR3 region has 16 residues. V shed 3 bases and J 2 bases; nucleotides not matched to a gene: 9. CDR3 sequence reads: CASSLYEGQTNYGYTF. CDR3 sequence (DNA): TGTGCCAGCAGTTTGTACGAGGGACAGACCAACTATGGCTACACCTTC.

The chain is built from TRBV7-9 and TRBJ2-3; 8 bases match TRBD2. Germline CDR1 reads SEHNR; CDR2 reads FQNEAQ (reference sequence). The CDR3 has 14 residues. With 7 bases clipped from V and 1 base from J, the junction kept 4 bases outside the gene matches. Here the CDR3 DNA reads TGTGCCAGCATCCTTAGCGGGGGCACAGATACGCAGTATTTT. As protein: CASILSGGTDTQYF.

The rearrangement joins TRBV9 to TRBJ2-7; D gene ambiguous. V was pared by 0 bases and J by 5 bases, with 9 bases between. The CDR3 is made up of 13 amino acids. CDR1 and CDR2 (germline): SGDLS, YYNGEE. CDR3 protein: CASSVATSNEQYF. For the CDR3, the DNA is TGTGCCAGCAGCGTAGCCACGTCCAACGAGCAGTACTTC.

The chain uses TRBV4-1 and TRBJ1-2; 12 bases align to TRBD1. The CDR3 totals 17 residues. CDR1 is MGHRA, CDR2 YSYEKL, per germline. V shed 1 base, J shed 3 bases, and the junction held 6 bases outside the gene matches. The CDR3 spells CASSQGWGTGGDYGYTF. The CDR3 coding sequence is TGCGCCAGCAGCCAAGGCTGGGGGACAGGGGGCGACTATGGCTACACCTTC.

V is TRBV29-1 and J is TRBJ1-2, with D unclear. CDR3 size: 13 residues. V was trimmed by 6 bases and J by 3 bases, leaving 14 bases between them. From germline, CDR1 is SQVTM and CDR2 ANQGSEA. The CDR3 protein is CSVGEGHDYGYTF. As DNA, the CDR3 is TGCAGCGTGGGAGAAGGGCACGACTATGGCTACACCTTC.

In this sample, this clonotype turned up a few times. The rearrangement links TRBV4-1 to TRBJ1-6, with a weak D call TRBD1 (5 bases). Trimming removed 3 bases at V and 4 bases at J, with 13 bases between. Germline CDR1 and CDR2: MGHRA and YSYEKL. CDR3 length equals 16 residues. CDR3 loop: CASSHPGTGYNSPLHF. The DNA of the CDR3 is TGCGCCAGCAGCCATCCCGGGACGGGGTATAATTCACCCCTCCACTTT.

Points on this clonotype: The missing conserved phenylalanine or tryptophan at the end of this CDR3 makes a read error likely. This chain connects TRBV7-9 to TRBJ2-7; no definite D call. The CDR3 runs 14 residues. Looked up from germline, CDR1 is SEHNR and CDR2 is FQNEAQ (reference sequence). The V and J ends lost 5 bases and 3 bases respectively, with 14 bases between them. CDR3 region: CASSKIDGHYEQYC. DNA for the CDR3: TGTGCCAGCAGCAAAATAGACGGGCACTACGAGCAGTACTGC.

V usage is TRBV6-6 and J usage is TRBJ1-4; D call uncertain. The ends were cut back, 7 bases at V and 8 bases at J, with 20 bases in the middle. Germline loops: CDR1 MNHNY, CDR2 SVGAGI (reference sequence). The CDR3 totals 15 residues. In DNA, the CDR3 is TGTGCCAGCAAGGCCAGCATAGGGTTCGGGGAAAAACTGTTTTTT. This sequence encodes CASKASIGFGEKLFF.